This T cell receptor beta chain appears in the sequencing data of a study of cytomegalovirus exposure and HLA in healthy donors. Study-level findings and limits: As a later analysis showed, several of the most significant clusters appeared to be linked to common viral pathogens.

V was shortened by 1 base and J by 5 bases, with 8 bases between the two germline ends. The CDR3 runs 13 residues. CDR1 and CDR2 from the germline V gene are LGHNA and YSLEER. Concerning this clone itself: The antigen is undetermined.

This PCR relied on a set of 60 Vbeta primers and 13 Jbeta primers. Profiled with immunoSEQ multiplex PCR; TCRdb holds only in-frame clones, not every one. The repertoire holds about 42,000 clones, with around 50% as singletons. All the people who gave samples were healthy bone marrow donors. This TCR came from a human donor in good health. Input material: PBMCs. V and J are TRBV4-3 and TRBJ1-2; D gene unclear. CDR3 sequence: CASSQVGEYGYTF. CDR3 sequence (DNA): TGCGCCAGCAGCCAAGTTGGGGAGTATGGCTACACCTTC.